These 2 T cell receptor beta chains came from one sample sequenced in a study of cytomegalovirus exposure and HLA in healthy donors (dated by TCRdb to 2016 to 2017). Libraries were prepared through the immunoSEQ multiplex PCR assay. The multiplex PCR relied on a mix of 60 forward primers for TCR Vbeta segments and 13 reverse primers for TCR Jbeta segments. Not all clones reach the TCRdb copy of this immuneACCESS table, which keeps in-frame sequences only. Checked studies attribute under half of the gap to unresolved V genes and leave the rest unexplained. The sample includes 87,000 or so clones, with less than 10% observed a single time. The ten largest clones capture 2.3% of the sample. Source material: PBMCs. The receptors were gathered from a man over 45 in good health and CMV-seronegative.

V usage is TRBV5-6 and J usage is TRBJ1-5; tentative D call: TRBD1 (5 bases). The CDR3 extends over 13 amino acids. Germline V gene sequence: CDR1 SGHDT, CDR2 YYEEEE. With 2 bases removed from V and 7 bases from J, the gap between germline ends came to 10 bases. The CDR3 here is CASSLGVGQPQHF. DNA for the CDR3: TGTGCCAGCAGCTTAGGGGTTGGACAGCCCCAGCATTTT.

This clone was counted between two and nine times. V and J are TRBV5-3 and TRBJ1-3, with TRBD1 matching 7 bases. TRBV5-3 is treated as an ORF (open reading frame) with a function not yet certain. This CDR3 contains 20 residues. Losses at the gene ends were 1 base for V and 1 base for J; bases not matched to a gene: 17. The CDR3 spells CARSLICGQALKRSGNTIYF. CDR3 in DNA: TGTGCCAGAAGCTTGATATGTGGACAGGCGCTCAAACGTTCTGGAAACACCATATATTTT.